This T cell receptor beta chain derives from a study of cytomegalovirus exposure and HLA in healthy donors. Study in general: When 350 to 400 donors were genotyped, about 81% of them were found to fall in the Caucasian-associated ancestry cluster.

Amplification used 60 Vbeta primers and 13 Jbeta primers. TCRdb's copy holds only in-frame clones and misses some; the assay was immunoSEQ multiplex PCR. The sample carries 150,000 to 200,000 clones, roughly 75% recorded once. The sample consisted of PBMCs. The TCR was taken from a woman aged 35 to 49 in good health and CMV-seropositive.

CDR3 amino acids: CASSRAPSGSVNEQFF. The CDR3 DNA follows: TGTGCCAGCAGCAGGGCCCCTAGCGGGAGTGTCAATGAGCAGTTCTTC. The chain employs TRBV6-4 and TRBJ2-1; 10 bases are shared with TRBD2. The V segment lost 6 bases and the J segment 6 bases; nucleotides outside the gene matches: 11. The CDR3 runs to 16 residues. Germline V gives CDR1 MRHNA, CDR2 SNTAGT.